This is a list of T cell receptor beta chains from one sample in a study of graft-versus-host responses after intestinal transplantation. Sequencing was performed with immunoSEQ multiplex PCR; in TCRdb, only in-frame clones are kept and a portion is missing. The data show some 120,000 clones, more than 80% seen once. These TCRs are of unknown antigen specificity. The sample here was unstimulated CD4+ T cells sorted from spleen or lymph node cells, taken before intestinal transplant. These receptors were obtained from a human donor who received an intestinal transplant. Both conserved end residues are part of each CDR3. A D gene is named only where the DNA matches it firmly. Clone sizes are given selectively: once, few, many, or a class where the clone is expanded.

size	D	V	J	CDR3	DNA
.	TRBD1	TRBV18	TRBJ2-7	CASSTGGAYEQYF	TGTGCCAGCTCAACAGGGGGCGCTTACGAGCAGTACTTC
.	.	TRBV5-1	TRBJ2-3	CASSLDTRGDTQYF	TGCGCCAGCAGCTTGGACACCCGTGGAGATACGCAGTATTTT
.	.	TRBV5-1	TRBJ1-1	CASSLLRSGTEAFF	TGCGCCAGCAGCTTACTGCGGTCGGGGACTGAAGCTTTCTTT
.	TRBD1	TRBV5-4	TRBJ1-2	CASSTGQGTTNYGYTF	TGTGCCAGCAGCACGGGACAGGGGACCACTAACTATGGCTACACCTTC
.	.	TRBV6-6	TRBJ2-2	CASKQVTGELFF	TGTGCCAGCAAACAGGTCACCGGGGAGCTGTTTTTT
.	.	TRBV6-6	TRBJ1-6	CASNLGGGSYNSPLHF	TGTGCCAGCAATTTAGGGGGGGGCTCCTATAATTCACCCCTCCACTTT
.	TRBD2	TRBV7-6	TRBJ2-7	CASSRAGTSGDYEQYF	TGTGCCAGCAGCCGCGCCGGGACTAGCGGGGACTACGAGCAGTACTTC
.	TRBD2	TRBV5-6	TRBJ2-3	CASSVSGGVAVDTQYF	TGTGCCAGCAGCGTTAGCGGGGGGGTGGCGGTAGATACGCAGTATTTT
.	TRBD1	TRBV9	TRBJ2-7	CASSPRQGPNEQYF	TGTGCCAGCAGCCCGCGACAGGGACCCAACGAGCAGTACTTC
.	TRBD1	TRBV2	TRBJ1-5	CASSLQGASNQPQHF	TGTGCCAGCAGTTTACAGGGGGCGAGCAATCAGCCCCAGCATTTT
.	TRBD1	TRBV6-5	TRBJ1-6	CASREQGSYNSPLHF	TGTGCCAGCAGAGAACAGGGGTCCTATAATTCACCCCTCCACTTT
once	TRBD1	TRBV2	TRBJ1-3	CASRRGDRTSGNTIYF	TGTGCCAGCAGGAGGGGGGACAGGACCTCTGGAAACACCATATATTTT
.	.	TRBV6-1	TRBJ2-1	CASSEVGGAYNEQFF	TGTGCCAGCAGTGAAGTAGGAGGGGCCTACAATGAGCAGTTCTTC
.	.	TRBV10-3	TRBJ2-5	CAISPGLFQETQYF	TGTGCCATCAGCCCGGGACTGTTTCAAGAGACCCAGTACTTC
.	.	TRBV6-5	TRBJ1-1	CASTYRDKAFF	TGTGCCAGCACCTACAGGGATAAAGCTTTCTTT
.	.	TRBV2	TRBJ1-2	CASSGTVPYGYTF	TGTGCCAGCAGTGGGACGGTCCCGTATGGCTACACCTTC
.	.	TRBV9	TRBJ2-5	CASSVGLAGGRETQYF	TGTGCCAGCAGCGTAGGATTGGCGGGTGGCCGAGAGACCCAGTACTTC
.	.	TRBV5-1	TRBJ1-2	CASSSDSHGYTF	TGCGCCAGCAGCTCAGACAGTCACGGCTACACCTTC
.	.	TRBV7-9	TRBJ1-5	CASSLGQAENQPQHF	TGTGCCAGCAGCTTAGGGCAGGCCGAAAATCAGCCCCAGCATTTT
.	.	TRBV6-1	TRBJ2-5	CASSEGWETQYF	TGTGCCAGCAGTGAAGGGTGGGAGACCCAGTACTTC
.	.	TRBV18	TRBJ1-5	CASSLDSNQPQHF	TGTGCCAGCTCACTGGATAGCAATCAGCCCCAGCATTTT
.	TRBD1	TRBV7-8	TRBJ1-1	CASSLVGGTGTIVTEAFF	TGTGCCAGCAGCTTAGTAGGCGGGACAGGGACCATTGTCACTGAAGCTTTCTTT
once	TRBD2	TRBV27	TRBJ2-7	CASGRLAGVSYEQYF	TGTGCCAGCGGTAGGTTGGCGGGGGTATCCTACGAGCAGTACTTC
.	.	TRBV19	TRBJ1-6	CASSIDHKMSSPLHF	TGTGCCAGTAGTATAGATCATAAAATGAGTTCACCCCTCCACTTT
.	.	TRBV7-2	TRBJ2-2	CAQMKGVAGELFF	TGTGCACAAATGAAGGGAGTCGCCGGGGAGCTGTTTTTT
.	TRBD1	TRBV7-9	TRBJ1-2	CASSLAQGANYGYTF	TGTGCCAGCAGCTTAGCGCAGGGGGCCAACTATGGCTACACCTTC
once	TRBD1	TRBV27	TRBJ1-1	CASRTPARQGGMNTEAFF	TGTGCCAGCAGGACACCAGCTCGCCAAGGGGGCATGAACACTGAAGCTTTCTTT
.	TRBD1	TRBV6-5	TRBJ2-1	CASRQRGTGRDEQFF	TGTGCCAGCAGGCAGCGCGGGACAGGGAGGGATGAGCAGTTCTTC
.	TRBD2	TRBV15	TRBJ2-7	CATSTGLAGAAYEQYF	TGTGCCACCAGCACGGGACTAGCGGGGGCTGCGTACGAGCAGTACTTC
.	TRBD1	TRBV2	TRBJ1-6	CATLFEQGSPLHF	TGTGCCACCCTATTCGAACAGGGGTCACCCCTCCACTTT
.	TRBD1	TRBV15	TRBJ2-4	CATSPGGAKNIQYF	TGTGCCACCAGCCCAGGGGGAGCCAAAAACATTCAGTACTTC
.	.	TRBV6-1	TRBJ2-3	CASSEKEGADTQYF	TGTGCCAGCAGTGAAAAGGAAGGTGCAGATACGCAGTATTTT
once	.	TRBV6-1	TRBJ2-2	CASSRLVGTGELFF	TGTGCCAGCAGTCGACTAGTGGGGACCGGGGAGCTGTTTTTT
.	.	TRBV2	TRBJ1-3	CASSARGNTIYF	TGTGCCAGCAGTGCCCGGGGAAACACCATATATTTT
.	.	TRBV4-1	TRBJ1-5	CASSQAGRAQGQPQHF	TGCGCCAGCAGCCAAGCCGGTCGGGCTCAAGGCCAGCCCCAGCATTTT